This T cell receptor (beta chain) stems from a study of T cell changes during pregnancy in multiple sclerosis. Repertoires were generated with immunoSEQ multiplex PCR, while TCRdb's copy carries only in-frame clones and drops some. Of 55,000 to 65,000 clones listed, 93% were seen once; the top ten hold more than 1.5%. With 4 bases clipped from V and 12 bases from J, the junction kept 10 bases outside the gene matches. The CDR3 totals 12 residues. Per the germline V gene, CDR1 is SGHDT and CDR2 is YYEEEE. The origin of this receptor is a female donor with multiple sclerosis, enrolled in a pregnancy study. The sample here was peripheral blood, taken after pregnancy. The chain links TRBV5-6 to TRBJ2-7, with 7 bases lining up with TRBD2. CDR3 bases: TGTGCCAGCAGCCGTGGCGGGGGAGGTCGGTACTTC. It yields the protein CASSRGGGGRYF.